The following is a T cell receptor beta chain sequence with its context. The sample originates from a study of technical replicates of blood from several donors. CDR1 SGHRS and CDR2 YFSETQ come from the germline V gene. V was pared by 5 bases and J by 8 bases, with 10 bases of the junction left unmatched. This CDR3 region has 14 residues. The protocol was immunoSEQ multiplex PCR, while the TCRdb copy is restricted to in-frame clones and leaves out a portion. The repertoire holds about 80,000 clones, with 97% as singletons. What was sequenced was T cells isolated from PBMCs. The V call is TRBV5-1, the J call TRBJ1-2; 9 bases align to TRBD1. This clonotype originated in a human donor in good health. The CDR3: CASRAGTGIQGYTF. As DNA, the CDR3 is TGCGCCAGCAGAGCCGGGACAGGGATCCAAGGCTACACCTTC. Filled out from reference TRBV5-1 and TRBJ1-2, the complete variable domain reads KAGVTQTPRYLIKTRGQQVTLSCSPISGHRSVSWYQQTPGQGLQFLFEYFSETQRNKGNFPGRFSGRQFSNSRSEMNVSTLELGDSALYLCASRAGTGIQGYTFGSGTRLTVV.